The clone carrying this TCR beta chain was detected only a few times. Its specificity is not known. These data are taken from a study of T-cell memory formation after mild COVID-19. On the study more broadly: Clusters of TCRs were largely donor specific.

Study-wide points: Second-wave clones reaching peak frequency on day 37 lacked confirmed SARS-CoV-2 specificity. From day 15 to 85, contracting clones were balanced between CD4 and CD8, whereas later expanders leaned toward CD4+. Memory cells collected pre-infection included some clones that later responded, suggesting cross-reactive memory joined.

MiXCR was run by TCRdb on the 5' RACE reads, yielding one entry per CDR3 protein. The sample includes about 140,000 distinct CDR3 sequences, roughly 13% seen only once; the top ten take under 30%. V lost 3 bases and J 1 base, leaving 7 bases between the germline ends. The CDR3 is 14 residues long. Germline lookup yields CDR1 PRHDT and CDR2 FYEKMQ (reference sequence). The sequence came from an adult woman who had mild COVID-19 (a few samples of this study predate the infection). Cell type and time point are not known. The source material was PBMCs or a T cell subset sorted from them (not recorded which). The chain employs TRBV13 and TRBJ1-3; D is uncertain. CDR3 residues: CASSFGLSGNTIYF. CDR3 DNA sequence: TGTGCCAGCAGCTTCGGCCTTTCTGGAAACACCATATATTTT.